One sample yielded the 32 T cell receptor beta chains listed below, sequenced in a study of blood T cell repertoires in COVID-19. Libraries were prepared by immunoSEQ multiplex PCR; TCRdb keeps only in-frame clonotypes and omits some of them. This table has approximately 170,000 clones, around 81% appearing once. Material for sequencing was peripheral blood. These receptors were collected from a man between 65 and 85 years old who had recovered from COVID-19.

This clone was counted a single time. The chain joins TRBV3-1 (or the pseudogene TRBV3-2) to TRBJ1-6; weak D call: TRBD1 (5 bases). This CDR3 spans 18 amino acids. Germline CDR1 and CDR2: LGHDT and YNNKEL (reference sequence). V lost 1 base and J lost 0, with 13 bases in between. This chain's CDR3 is CASSQGGVRSSYNSPLHF. The CDR3 nucleotides read TGTGCCAGCAGCCAAGGGGGCGTACGGAGCTCCTATAATTCACCCCTCCACTTT.

The chain uses TRBV2 and TRBJ2-5; TRBD2 agrees at 7 bases. The V gene end was trimmed by 5 bases and the J gene end by 4 bases; junction bases not matched to a gene: 10. Germline V CDR1 and CDR2: SNHLY, FYNNEI. This CDR3 has 15 residues. CDR3 nucleotides: TGTGCCAGCAGTAAAGTAGCGGGTAGAGGAGAGACCCAGTACTTC. This codes for CASSKVAGRGETQYF.

This clone was seen a few times. The CDR3 spells CASSRILARLGYEQYF. Written as DNA, the CDR3 is TGTGCCAGCAGCCGAATCCTAGCGAGGCTGGGCTACGAGCAGTACTTC. This chain joins TRBV5-6 and TRBJ2-7; D perhaps matches TRBD2 (6 bases). The CDR3 is 16 residues long. Germline V CDR1 and CDR2: SGHDT, YYEEEE. V lost 4 bases, J lost 3 bases, and 20 bases lay in between.

The chain uses TRBV27 and TRBJ2-7; tentatively, D is TRBD2 (5 bases). CDR3 size: 13 residues. From germline, CDR1 is MNHEY and CDR2 SMNVEV (reference sequence). V lost 4 bases and J 2 bases, leaving 9 bases between the germline ends. The chain's CDR3 is CASSSGGPYEQYF. CDR3 coding DNA: TGTGCCAGCAGTTCTGGAGGCCCCTACGAGCAGTACTTC.

This clone came up once. The J gene is TRBJ2-7, the V gene TRBV7-2, with D hard to call. The length of the CDR3 is 13 residues. In germline, CDR1 is SGHTA, CDR2 FQGNSA. Between the trimmed V and J ends, which lost 2 bases and 0 bases, there was a span of 5 bases. CDR3 DNA sequence: TGTGCCAGCAGCTTACAGGTCTCCTACGAGCAGTACTTC. Translating it yields CASSLQVSYEQYF.

This chain joins TRBV7-2 and TRBJ2-7; a possible D gene is TRBD1 (6 bases). From germline, CDR1 is SGHTA and CDR2 FQGNSA. The length of the CDR3 is 13 residues. Trimming cost V 4 bases and J 4 bases, with 11 bases left between them. This CDR3 reads CASSSWTEYEQYF. The CDR3 region has the DNA TGTGCCAGCAGCTCCTGGACAGAATACGAGCAGTACTTC.

This sequence joins TRBV5-1 and TRBJ1-1; D might be TRBD1 (6 bases). Germline-derived CDR1 and CDR2 are SGHRS and YFSETQ. The CDR3 is 14 residues long. The ends were cut back, 2 bases at V and 2 bases at J, with 10 bases in the middle. As DNA, the CDR3 is TGCGCCAGCAGCTTAGCGGACAGAAACACTGAAGCTTTCTTT. It codes for CASSLADRNTEAFF.

This chain connects TRBV30 to TRBJ2-7; TRBD2 aligns across 7 bases. V was pared by 0 bases and J by 2 bases, with 13 bases of the junction left unmatched. The germline V gene has CDR1 GTSNPN and CDR2 SVGIG (reference sequence). CDR3 length: 17 residues. Here the CDR3 reads CAWSVGGRRTSPYEQYF. The CDR3 DNA reads as TGTGCCTGGAGTGTGGGGGGGAGACGGACCTCCCCCTACGAGCAGTACTTC.

CDR3: CASSYTLDRGQTKNIQYF. The CDR3 region has the DNA TGTGCCAGCAGTTACACCCTAGACAGGGGGCAAACCAAAAACATTCAGTACTTC. This chain links TRBV6-2 or TRBV6-3 with TRBJ2-4, with 10 bases aligning to TRBD1. CDR1 is MNHEY, CDR2 SVGEGT, per germline. The CDR3 contains 18 residues. J gave up 2 bases and V 2 bases, and 9 bases lay outside the gene matches.

V and J are TRBV19 and TRBJ1-5; 9 bases match TRBD1. V lost 9 bases and J lost 0; bases outside the gene matches: 6. Germline V gives CDR1 LNHDA, CDR2 SQIVND (reference sequence). The length of the CDR3 is 15 residues. CDR3 sequence: CASTGTGISNQPQHF. The DNA of the CDR3 is TGTGCCAGCACCGGGACAGGGATTAGCAATCAGCCCCAGCATTTT.

The genes are TRBV10-2 and TRBJ2-5; 8 bases line up with TRBD2. Germline V gene lookup returns CDR1 WSHSY and CDR2 SAAADI. J lost 5 bases, V lost 5 bases, and 13 bases had no gene match. This CDR3 contains 16 residues. CDR3 amino acids: CASSRGIAGRSETQYF. CDR3 DNA: TGCGCCAGCAGTCGAGGAATAGCGGGACGTTCGGAGACCCAGTACTTC.

This sequence joins TRBV7-8 and TRBJ2-7; 8 bases are a match to TRBD1. The length of the CDR3 is 14 residues. The germline CDR1 and CDR2 sequences are SGHVS and FQNEAQ. The V segment lost 2 bases and the J segment 2 bases; nucleotides outside the gene matches: 2. CDR3 residues: CASSLSTGAYEQYF. The CDR3 DNA follows: TGTGCCAGCAGCTTATCGACAGGGGCCTACGAGCAGTACTTC.

The CDR3 DNA is TGTGCCAGCAGTCTCAGGACAGTGGAAAAACTGTTTTTT. Residues: CASSLRTVEKLFF. The chain recombines TRBV12-3 or TRBV12-4 with TRBJ1-4, with a possible D match to TRBD1 (6 bases). The V end lost 5 bases, the J end lost 8 bases, and 12 bases lay between the germline ends. This CDR3 region has 13 residues.

V is TRBV5-1 and J is TRBJ2-7, with 9 bases that match TRBD2. The germline CDR1 and CDR2 sequences are SGHRS and YFSETQ. This CDR3 has 15 amino acids. V gave up 4 bases and J gave up 0 bases; unmatched junction bases: 5. In DNA, the CDR3 is TGCGCCAGCAGCCCGATTAGCGGGAGCTCCTACGAGCAGTACTTC. Translated: CASSPISGSSYEQYF.

This clone was seen many times. The chain recombines TRBV2 with TRBJ1-1; 11 bases match TRBD1. J was trimmed by 5 bases and V by 6 bases; bases with no gene match: 8. Germline assignment: CDR1 SNHLY and CDR2 FYNNEI. The CDR3 is made up of 15 amino acids. The CDR3 spells CASRVAGQGGTEAFF. The CDR3, as DNA: TGTGCCAGCAGAGTCGCGGGACAGGGGGGTACTGAAGCTTTCTTT. Using reference TRBV2 and TRBJ1-1 for the parts outside the CDR3, the full variable domain is EPEVTQTPSHQVTQMGQEVILRCVPISNHLYFYWYRQILGQKVEFLVSFYNNEISEKSEIFDDQFSVERPDGSNFTLKIRSTKLEDSAMYFCASRVAGQGGTEAFFGQGTRLTVV.

The chain joins TRBV3-1 (or the pseudogene TRBV3-2) to TRBJ1-2, with TRBD1 matching over 7 bases. Losses at the gene ends were 0 bases for V and 3 bases for J; bases not matched to a gene: 4. The germline V gene encodes CDR1 LGHDT and CDR2 YNNKEL (reference sequence). The CDR3 is made up of 15 amino acids. The CDR3 nucleotides are TGTGCCAGCAGCCAAGATCGAACAGGGGACTATGGCTACACCTTC. Its translation is CASSQDRTGDYGYTF.

This clone is a singleton in its sample. V is TRBV7-9 and J is TRBJ2-5; no firm D call. Trimming cost V 0 bases and J 0 bases, with 5 bases left between them. Looked up from germline, CDR1 is SEHNR and CDR2 is FQNEAQ (reference sequence). The CDR3 spans 14 residues. CDR3 amino acids: CASSLASDQETQYF. As DNA, the CDR3 is TGTGCCAGCAGCTTAGCGTCGGACCAAGAGACCCAGTACTTC.

The chain links TRBV19 to TRBJ2-7; 8 bases fit TRBD1. V was pared by 4 bases and J by 2 bases, with 4 bases of the junction left unmatched. The CDR3 sequence is 14 residues long. The V gene's germline CDR1 is LNHDA and CDR2 SQIVND (reference sequence). CDR3 DNA: TGTGCCAGTAGTAGACAGGGGCAACCCTACGAGCAGTACTTC. It specifies CASSRQGQPYEQYF.

The CDR3 reads CASSISTGNNEKLFF. In DNA form, the CDR3 reads TGTGCCAGTAGTATATCAACAGGCAACAATGAAAAACTGTTTTTT. The rearrangement joins TRBV19 to TRBJ1-4; D is perhaps TRBD1 (5 bases). There are 15 residues in the CDR3. V was shortened by 2 bases and J by 5 bases, with 12 bases between the two germline ends. Per germline, CDR1 LNHDA and CDR2 SQIVND (reference sequence).

The rearrangement uses TRBV27 and TRBJ2-1; 9 bases fit TRBD2. CDR3 length equals 20 residues. The V gene end was trimmed by 5 bases and the J gene end by 6 bases; junction bases not matched to a gene: 23. Germline V gene lookup returns CDR1 MNHEY and CDR2 SMNVEV (reference sequence). DNA of the CDR3: TGTGCCAGCAGTCGCCAGCCCAGGACTAGCGCATTCCCAACGCTCAATGAGCAGTTCTTC. Translating gives CASSRQPRTSAFPTLNEQFF.

V and J are TRBV28 and TRBJ2-6; TRBD2 agrees at 7 bases. Per germline, CDR1 MDHEN and CDR2 SYDVKM. V lost 8 bases, J lost 0 bases, and 10 bases stayed unmatched. The CDR3 is 17 residues long. The CDR3 region is CASSLGEGFSGANVLTF. The DNA for the CDR3 is TGTGCCAGCTCTCTAGGGGAGGGTTTCTCTGGGGCCAACGTCCTGACTTTC.

The chain joins TRBV18 to TRBJ2-7; D possibly corresponds to TRBD1 (6 bases). Germline lookup yields CDR1 KGHSH and CDR2 LQKENI. The germline V and J ends were trimmed by 3 bases and 3 bases, with 12 bases remaining between them. The CDR3 consists of 14 residues. CDR3 DNA: TGTGCCAGCTCACCTTTGGCCAGGGGCTACGAGCAGTACTTC. Translation gives CASSPLARGYEQYF.

On this clone: The CDR3 does not close with the conserved phenylalanine or tryptophan, likely indicating a read error. The J gene is TRBJ1-2, the V gene TRBV6-5; no clear D gene. The ends were cut back, 5 bases at V and 0 bases at J, with 13 bases in the middle. CDR1 and CDR2 from the germline V gene are MNHEY and SVGAGI. This CDR3 comprises 15 residues. The CDR3 loop reads CASSRGITPNYGYTL. The CDR3, as DNA: TGTGCCAGCAGTCGCGGGATTACCCCTAACTATGGCTACACCCTC.

The genes are TRBV4-3 and TRBJ1-1; D remains unclear. This CDR3 is 14 amino acids long. V lost 0 bases and J lost 1, with 6 bases in between. Looked up from germline, CDR1 is LGHNA and CDR2 is YSLEER. For the CDR3, the DNA is TGCGCCAGCAGCCAAGACGCAGAGAACACTGAAGCTTTCTTT. Amino acids: CASSQDAENTEAFF.

This clone turned up a few times. The gene calls are TRBV5-1 and TRBJ2-2; 10 bases are shared with TRBD1. Germline V gene sequence: CDR1 SGHRS, CDR2 YFSETQ. Unmatched junction bases numbered 5, after V lost 0 bases and J lost 6 bases. The CDR3 sequence is 16 residues long. As DNA, the CDR3 is TGCGCCAGCAGCTTGGAGGGACAGGGGTTAGCCGGGGAGCTGTTTTTT. The encoded protein is CASSLEGQGLAGELFF.

The chain couples TRBV5-4 to TRBJ2-1; TRBD2 matches at 8 bases. The CDR3 spans 15 residues. Trimming cost V 2 bases and J 7 bases; bases outside gene matches: 8. Germline CDR1 and CDR2: SGHNT and YYREEE (reference sequence). The CDR3 sequence: CASSLAGVFFNEQFF. CDR3 bases: TGTGCCAGCAGCTTAGCGGGAGTTTTTTTTAATGAGCAGTTCTTC.

This clone appeared once. The chain links TRBV12-3 or TRBV12-4 to TRBJ2-7; possible D gene TRBD2, 6 bases. V lost 6 bases to trimming and J lost 1 base, with 10 bases between them. The CDR3 is 13 amino acids. This CDR3 is CASRYSGSYEQYF. Written as DNA, the CDR3 is TGTGCCAGCAGATATAGCGGTTCCTACGAGCAGTACTTC.

The rearrangement links TRBV5-1 to TRBJ2-7, with 8 bases aligning to TRBD1. V lost 6 bases to trimming and J lost 0 bases; unmatched junction nucleotides: 8. Germline-derived CDR1 and CDR2 are SGHRS and YFSETQ. The CDR3 sequence is 15 residues long. CDR3 protein: CASKNGQGGSYEQYF. The CDR3 nucleotides read TGCGCCAGCAAAAACGGACAGGGAGGCTCCTACGAGCAGTACTTC.

This rearrangement joins TRBV27 to TRBJ2-3, with TRBD1 identical over 9 bases. From germline, CDR1 is MNHEY and CDR2 SMNVEV (reference sequence). J gave up 6 bases and V 4 bases, and 11 bases lay outside the gene matches. There are 16 residues in the CDR3. The CDR3 bases are TGTGCCAGCAGTTCCACAGGGGGCAGTAGGAGGGATACGCAGTATTTT. Translating gives CASSSTGGSRRDTQYF.

This chain links TRBV29-1 with TRBJ1-2, with D perhaps matching TRBD1 (5 bases). Trimming removed 6 bases from V and 4 bases from J, with 18 bases in between. There are 14 residues in the CDR3. Germline CDR1 is SQVTM and CDR2 is ANQGSEA. CDR3 sequence (DNA): TGCAGCGTGGATAAGGACACCCTTGGCTATGGCTACACCTTC. It is translated as CSVDKDTLGYGYTF.

CDR3 DNA: TGTGCCAGCTTACCGGGACTAGCGACTGGAGAGCAGTACTTC. It specifies CASLPGLATGEQYF. The chain links TRBV2 to TRBJ2-7, with 10 bases aligning to TRBD2. Germline CDR1 is SNHLY and CDR2 is FYNNEI. The CDR3 extends over 14 amino acids. The J segment lost 7 bases and the V segment lost 8 bases, leaving 11 bases of the junction unmatched.

The chain employs TRBV7-2 and TRBJ2-3; D may be TRBD2 (5 bases). The V end was cut by 2 bases, the J end by 0 bases, with 9 bases between. This CDR3 spans 15 amino acids. From germline, CDR1 is SGHTA and CDR2 FQGNSA. CDR3 protein: CASSLWESSTDTQYF. CDR3 coding DNA: TGTGCCAGCAGCTTATGGGAGTCTAGCACAGATACGCAGTATTTT.